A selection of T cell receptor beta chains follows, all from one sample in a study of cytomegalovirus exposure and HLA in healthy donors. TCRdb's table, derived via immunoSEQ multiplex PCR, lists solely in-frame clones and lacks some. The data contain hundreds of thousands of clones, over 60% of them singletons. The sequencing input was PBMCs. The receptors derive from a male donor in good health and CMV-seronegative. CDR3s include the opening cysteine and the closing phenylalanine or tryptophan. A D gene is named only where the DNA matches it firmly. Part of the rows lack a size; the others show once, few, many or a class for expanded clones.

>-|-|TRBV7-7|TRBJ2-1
CASPNESTDWHEQFF
TGTGCTAGCCCGAATGAGTCGACAGATTGGCATGAGCAGTTCTTC
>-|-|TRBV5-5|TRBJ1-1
CASGHRPNTEAFF
TGTGCCAGTGGACACAGGCCAAACACTGAAGCTTTCTTT
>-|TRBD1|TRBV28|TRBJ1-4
CASSPPTGTETTNEKLFF
TGTGCCAGCAGTCCACCTACCGGGACAGAGACAACTAATGAAAAACTGTTTTTT
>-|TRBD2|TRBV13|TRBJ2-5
CASSRLAEETQYF
TGTGCCAGCAGCAGACTAGCAGAGGAGACCCAGTACTTC
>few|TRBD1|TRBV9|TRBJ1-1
CASSVGVQGQVWDTEAFF
TGTGCCAGCAGCGTAGGTGTGCAGGGACAGGTGTGGGACACTGAAGCTTTCTTT
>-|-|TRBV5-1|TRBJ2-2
CASSLGLGDTGELFF
TGCGCCAGCAGCTTGGGACTAGGGGACACCGGGGAGCTGTTTTTT
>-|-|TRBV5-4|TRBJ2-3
CASSLLRSTDTQYF
TGTGCCAGCAGCTTACTGAGGAGCACAGATACGCAGTATTTT
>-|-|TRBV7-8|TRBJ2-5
CASSSSYWGGLETQYF
TGTGCCAGCAGCTCCTCCTATTGGGGGGGCTTAGAGACCCAGTACTTC
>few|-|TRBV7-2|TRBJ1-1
CASSLSRYEAFF
TGTGCCAGCAGCTTATCGCGGTATGAAGCTTTCTTT
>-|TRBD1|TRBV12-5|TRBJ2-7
CASGFSLQGANGEQYF
TGTGCTAGTGGTTTCTCCCTACAGGGGGCGAATGGCGAGCAGTACTTC
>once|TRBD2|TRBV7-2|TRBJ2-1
CASSPTSGAYNEQFF
TGTGCCAGCAGCCCGACTAGCGGGGCCTACAATGAGCAGTTCTTC
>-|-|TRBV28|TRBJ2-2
CASGRGNTGELFF
TGTGCCAGCGGCAGGGGCAACACCGGGGAGCTGTTTTTT
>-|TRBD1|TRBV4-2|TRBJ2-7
CASSRRGAGGRGSYEQYF
TGTGCCAGCAGCCGTAGAGGGGCAGGGGGCAGGGGCTCCTACGAGCAGTACTTC
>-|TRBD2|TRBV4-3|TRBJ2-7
CASKKLAGGMYEQYF
TGCGCCAGCAAAAAACTAGCGGGAGGGATGTACGAGCAGTACTTC
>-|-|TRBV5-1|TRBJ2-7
CASSYGGTDEQYF
TGCGCCAGCAGCTACGGAGGGACAGACGAGCAGTACTTC
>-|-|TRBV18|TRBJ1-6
CASSPKQGWTYNSPLHF
TGTGCCAGCTCACCTAAACAGGGTTGGACATATAATTCACCCCTCCACTTT
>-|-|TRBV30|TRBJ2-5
CAWSVSAGTGETQYF
TGTGCCTGGAGTGTATCCGCGGGGACGGGGGAGACCCAGTACTTC
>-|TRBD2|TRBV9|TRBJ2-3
CASSVEAGGSTDTQYF
TGTGCCAGCAGCGTAGAAGCGGGAGGGAGCACAGATACGCAGTATTTT
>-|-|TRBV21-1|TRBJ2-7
CASSKGDPPHSGTSSYEQYF
TGTGCCAGCAGCAAGGGAGATCCTCCCCACAGCGGGACCTCCTCCTACGAGCAGTACTTC
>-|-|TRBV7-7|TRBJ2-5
CASSQVGQETQYF
TGTGCTAGCAGCCAGGTCGGCCAAGAGACCCAGTACTTC
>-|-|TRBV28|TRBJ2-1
CASNPSGRGSNEQFF
TGTGCCAGCAATCCATCAGGCAGGGGTTCAAATGAGCAGTTCTTC
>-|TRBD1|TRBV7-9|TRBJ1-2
CASSGGQVYGYTF
TGTGCCAGCAGCGGGGGACAGGTCTATGGCTACACCTTC
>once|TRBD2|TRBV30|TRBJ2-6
CAWELRGGNSGANVLTF
TGTGCCTGGGAGCTGCGGGGGGGGAATTCTGGGGCCAACGTCCTGACTTTC
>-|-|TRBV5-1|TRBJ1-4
CASSSVPTNEKLFF
TGCGCCAGCAGCTCGGTGCCAACTAATGAAAAACTGTTTTTT
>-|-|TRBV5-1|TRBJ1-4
CASSHGPRGNEKLFF
TGCGCCAGCAGCCACGGACCCCGGGGTAATGAAAAACTGTTTTTT
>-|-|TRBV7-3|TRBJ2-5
CASSFSGTTQGETQYF
TGTGCCAGCAGCTTCTCCGGGACAACCCAAGGGGAGACCCAGTACTTC
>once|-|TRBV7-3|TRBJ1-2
CASSLLVGGYTF
TGTGCCAGCAGCCTCCTAGTAGGTGGCTACACCTTC
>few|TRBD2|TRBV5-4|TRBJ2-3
CASSLSPGGSTDTQYF
TGTGCCAGCAGCTTGTCCCCGGGGGGGAGCACAGATACGCAGTATTTT
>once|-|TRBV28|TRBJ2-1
CASSLPTGWLEQFF
TGTGCCAGCAGTTTACCTACCGGTTGGTTGGAGCAGTTCTTC
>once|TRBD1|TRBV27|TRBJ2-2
CASSLRDRGQTGELFF
TGTGCCAGCAGCCTCCGGGACAGGGGGCAAACCGGGGAGCTGTTTTTT
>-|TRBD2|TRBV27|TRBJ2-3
CASSLGLAGSDTQYF
TGTGCCAGCAGTTTAGGGCTAGCGGGATCAGATACGCAGTATTTT
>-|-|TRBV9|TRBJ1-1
CASSGHPRGNTEAFF
TGTGCCAGCAGCGGACACCCCAGGGGAAACACTGAAGCTTTCTTT
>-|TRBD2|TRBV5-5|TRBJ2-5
CASSFPRGEETQYF
TGTGCCAGCAGCTTCCCCCGGGGGGAAGAGACCCAGTACTTC
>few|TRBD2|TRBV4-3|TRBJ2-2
CASSHELGLAGAGELFF
TGCGCCAGCAGCCACGAACTGGGACTAGCGGGGGCCGGGGAGCTGTTTTTT
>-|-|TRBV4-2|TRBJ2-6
CASSQVFSSGANVLTF
TGTGCCAGCAGCCAAGTTTTCAGTTCTGGGGCCAACGTCCTGACTTTC